This T cell receptor beta chain emerged from a study of OX40 agonist ivuxolimab in advanced cancers. Study-level background: The costimulatory receptor OX40 (CD134) was targeted by ivuxolimab, a fully human IgG2 agonistic monoclonal antibody. The monotherapy dose-escalation portion (N ≈ 56 patients) of the phase I ivuxolimab trial is reported in the paper. Partial responses were achieved by three dose-escalation patients, of whom one had hepatocellular carcinoma and two had cutaneous melanoma. Of the 50 to 55 patients in dose escalation, approximately 20 had hepatocellular carcinoma, around 15 had melanoma, 9 had renal cell carcinoma and 9 had head and neck cancer. The dose-escalation cohort was around 83% male with a mean age of around 62 years, ranging from 23 to 79. The purpose of peripheral TCRbeta sequencing was to test whether ivuxolimab changed TCR sequence diversity and led to clonal T-cell expansion. Intravenous ivuxolimab was administered to patients every 2 weeks at six dose levels: 0.01, 0.1, 0.3, 1.5, 3 and 10 mg/kg. Prior anti-PD-1, anti-PD-L1 or anti-CTLA-4 therapy was permitted, and checkpoint inhibitors had been received by less than 45% of dose-escalation patients. The paper as a whole reports these results and caveats: At doses from 0.1 to 3.0 mg/kg, clonal expansion was seen in both CD4+ and CD8+ blood T cells between baseline and week 6. Low levels of normalized T-cell clonal expansion were also shown by some nonresponding patients. Which antigens the clonally expanded peripheral T cells were specific for was not determined. After ivuxolimab, CD8+ T cells had more expanded clones than CD4+ T cells on average. In partial responders in the 0.1-3.0 mg/kg groups, normalized peripheral clonal expansion was found to be among the lowest, especially among CD8+ T cells.

The trial excluded patients who had a history of autoimmune disease or were on systemic immunosuppression. Peripheral blood for TCR sequencing was collected from all dose cohorts at baseline, on cycle 4 day 1, and on cycle 7 day 1. The samples were taken from a phase I, first-in-human, multicenter, open-label dose-escalation trial of ivuxolimab. The trial enrolled adults with locally advanced or metastatic head and neck squamous cell, hepatocellular, melanoma or renal cell carcinoma. Before TCR sequencing, CD4+ T cells and CD8+ T cells from peripheral blood were sorted into separate populations. To sequence the TCRbeta CDR3 region, genomic DNA was isolated from the sorted cells. TCRbeta CDR3 regions were sequenced using the immunoSEQ Assay. What TCRdb holds here is the immuneACCESS table cut down to in-frame rearrangements. Part of the clones is not present; checked against another copy, under half of the missing clones reflect an unresolved V gene, and the others are unexplained. This sample comprises 45,000 to 50,000 clones, around nine tenths of them detected only once. Approximately 6.3% of the sample comes from the top ten.

On this clone itself: Its binding antigen is unknown. It has no much larger one-base neighbor in the sample; base qualities were not kept.

Sequenced here: CD4+ or CD8+ T cells sorted from blood, sampled in a trial of the OX40 agonist ivuxolimab. The TCR sequence derives from an adult with an advanced solid tumor such as melanoma, head and neck, liver or kidney cancer.

The bases are TGTGCCAGCAGTTACGAAGCCCAAGGCAATCAGCCCCAGCATTTT. The resulting protein is CASSYEAQGNQPQHF. The chain employs TRBV6-6 and TRBJ1-5; the D gene lacks a confident call. The cysteine opens and the phenylalanine closes a CDR3 of 15 amino acids. The only DNA kept is the CDR3, 45 bases in frame from the first base. The germline V gene encodes CDR1 MNHNY and CDR2 SVGAGI (reference sequence). Between the V and J ends, shortened by 2 bases and 2 bases respectively, the junction contains 10 bases.